This T cell receptor (beta chain) comes out of a study of T cell changes during pregnancy in multiple sclerosis (dated by TCRdb to about 2019). For context, the study as a whole: In women with multiple sclerosis, the researchers looked at how the T cell repertoire shifted as pregnancy progressed.

Library preparation used the immunoSEQ multiplex PCR assay. Drawn from immuneACCESS, this table holds only the in-frame rearrangements with V and J called that TCRdb kept. Clones are partly lost; checked studies trace under half to an unresolved V gene and leave the rest unexplained. The table for this sample lists 100,000 to 150,000 clones; approximately 93% of them were counted only once. The ten largest account for roughly 6.2% of the sample. Concerning this clone: Its cognate antigen has yet to be identified. Per-base qualities were not stored, and no clone one base away is much larger.

The germline V end is reduced by 0 bases and the J end by 3 bases; junction bases left unmatched: 1. From the germline V gene (reference sequence), CDR1 is MNHNY and CDR2 is SVGAGI. The CDR3 holds 14 amino acids from the cysteine to the phenylalanine. Just the 42-base CDR3 DNA is kept, in frame starting at base 1. This material consisted of peripheral blood, taken before pregnancy. This clonotype was obtained from a female donor with multiple sclerosis, enrolled in a pregnancy study. Recombination linked TRBV6-6 to TRBJ2-5; 7 bases in the middle match TRBD2. Here is the DNA: TGTGCCAGCAGTTACTCTGCGGGGGAAGAGACCCAGTACTTC. This encodes CASSYSAGEETQYF.